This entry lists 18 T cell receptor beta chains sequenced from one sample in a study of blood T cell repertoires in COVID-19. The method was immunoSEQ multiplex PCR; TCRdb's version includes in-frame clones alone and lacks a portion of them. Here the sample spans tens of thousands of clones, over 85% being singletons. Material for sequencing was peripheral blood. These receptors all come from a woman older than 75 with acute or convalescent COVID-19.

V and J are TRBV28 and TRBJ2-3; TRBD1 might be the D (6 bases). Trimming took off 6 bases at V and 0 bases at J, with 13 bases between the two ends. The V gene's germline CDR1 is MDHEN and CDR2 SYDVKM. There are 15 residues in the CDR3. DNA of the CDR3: TGTGCCAGCAGAAGACAGGACGGTAGCACAGATACGCAGTATTTT. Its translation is CASRRQDGSTDTQYF.

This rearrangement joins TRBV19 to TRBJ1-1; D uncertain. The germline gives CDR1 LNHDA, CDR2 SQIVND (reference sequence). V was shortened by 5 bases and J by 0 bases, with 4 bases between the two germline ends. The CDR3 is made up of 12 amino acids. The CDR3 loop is CASSHLNTEAFF. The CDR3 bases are TGTGCCAGTAGTCATTTGAACACTGAAGCTTTCTTT.

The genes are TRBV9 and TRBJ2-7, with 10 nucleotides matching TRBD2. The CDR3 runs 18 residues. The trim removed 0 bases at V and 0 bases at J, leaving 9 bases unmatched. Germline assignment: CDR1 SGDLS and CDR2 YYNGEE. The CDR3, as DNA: TGTGCCAGCAGCGTAGTGTGGACTAGCGGATCCCGCTCCTACGAGCAGTACTTC. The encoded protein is CASSVVWTSGSRSYEQYF.

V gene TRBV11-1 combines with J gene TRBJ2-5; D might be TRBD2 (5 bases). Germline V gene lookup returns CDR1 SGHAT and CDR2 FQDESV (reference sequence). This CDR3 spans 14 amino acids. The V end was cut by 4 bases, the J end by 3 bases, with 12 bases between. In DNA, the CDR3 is TGTGCCAGCAGCTCCCGGAGGACTGAAGAGACCCAGTACTTC. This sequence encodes CASSSRRTEETQYF.

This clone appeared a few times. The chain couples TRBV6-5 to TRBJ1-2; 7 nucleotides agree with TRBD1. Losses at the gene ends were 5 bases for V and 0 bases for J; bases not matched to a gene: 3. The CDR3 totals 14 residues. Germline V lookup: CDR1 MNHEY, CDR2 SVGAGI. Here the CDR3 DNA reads TGTGCCAGCAGTCCCGGGACAGCTAACTATGGCTACACCTTC. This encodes CASSPGTANYGYTF.

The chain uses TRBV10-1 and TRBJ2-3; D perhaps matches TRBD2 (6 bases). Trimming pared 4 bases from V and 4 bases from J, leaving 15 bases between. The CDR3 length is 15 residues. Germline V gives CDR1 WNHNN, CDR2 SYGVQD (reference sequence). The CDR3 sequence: CASSAMAWGADTQYF. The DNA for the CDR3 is TGCGCCAGCAGTGCGATGGCCTGGGGGGCAGATACGCAGTATTTT.

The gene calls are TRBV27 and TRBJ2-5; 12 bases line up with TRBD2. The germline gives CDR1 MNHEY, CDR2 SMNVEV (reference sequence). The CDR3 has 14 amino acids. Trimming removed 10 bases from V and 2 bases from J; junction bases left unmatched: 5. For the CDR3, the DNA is TGTGCCACGACAACTAGCGGGGGGCAAGAGACCCAGTACTTC. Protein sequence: CATTTSGGQETQYF.

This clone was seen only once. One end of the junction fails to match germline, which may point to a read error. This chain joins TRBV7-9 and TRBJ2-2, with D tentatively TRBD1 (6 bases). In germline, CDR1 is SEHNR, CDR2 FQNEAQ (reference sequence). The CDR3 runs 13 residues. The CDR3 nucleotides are TGTGCCAGCCAAACAGGGAACCCCGGGGAGCTGTTTTTT. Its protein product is CASQTGNPGELFF. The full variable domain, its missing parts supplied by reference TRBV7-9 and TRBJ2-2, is DTGVSQNPRHKITKRGQNVTFRCDPISEHNRLYWYRQTLGQGPEFLTYFQNEAQLEKSRLLSDRFSAERPKGSFSTLEIQRTEQGDSAMYLCASQTGNPGELFFGEGSRLTVL.

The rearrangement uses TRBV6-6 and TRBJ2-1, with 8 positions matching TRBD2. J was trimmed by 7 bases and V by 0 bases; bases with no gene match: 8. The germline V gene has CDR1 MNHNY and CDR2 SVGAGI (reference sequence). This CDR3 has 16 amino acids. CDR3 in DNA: TGTGCCAGCAGTTACTCGGGGACTAGTATTGTTAATGAGCAGTTCTTC. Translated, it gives CASSYSGTSIVNEQFF.

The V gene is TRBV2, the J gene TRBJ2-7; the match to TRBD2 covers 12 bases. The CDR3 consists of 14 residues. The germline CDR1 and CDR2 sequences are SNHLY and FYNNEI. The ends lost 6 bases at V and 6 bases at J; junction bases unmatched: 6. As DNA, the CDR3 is TGTGCCAGCAGCCTAGCGGGGGGGCCCAGCGAGCAGTACGTC. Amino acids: CASSLAGGPSEQYV.

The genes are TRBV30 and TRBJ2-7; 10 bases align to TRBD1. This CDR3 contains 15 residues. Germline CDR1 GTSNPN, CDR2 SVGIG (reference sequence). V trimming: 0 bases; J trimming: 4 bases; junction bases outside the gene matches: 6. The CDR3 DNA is TGTGCCTGGAGTGTACCCCGACAGGGGGCATACGAGCAGTACTTC. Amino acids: CAWSVPRQGAYEQYF.

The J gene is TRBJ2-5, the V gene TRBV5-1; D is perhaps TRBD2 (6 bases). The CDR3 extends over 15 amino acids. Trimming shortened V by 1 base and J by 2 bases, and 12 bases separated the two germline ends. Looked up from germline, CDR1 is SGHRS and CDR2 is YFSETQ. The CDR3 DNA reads TGCGCCAGCAGCTTGAACGGGGGAAGTCAAGAGACCCAGTACTTC. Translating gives CASSLNGGSQETQYF.

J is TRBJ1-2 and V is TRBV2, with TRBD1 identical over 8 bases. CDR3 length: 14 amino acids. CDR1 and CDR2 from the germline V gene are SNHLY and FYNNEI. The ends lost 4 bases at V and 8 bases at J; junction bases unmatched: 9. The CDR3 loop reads CASSGTGRFGGYTF. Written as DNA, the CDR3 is TGTGCCAGCAGTGGGACAGGGCGGTTTGGCGGCTACACCTTC. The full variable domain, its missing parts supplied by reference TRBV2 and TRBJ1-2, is EPEVTQTPSHQVTQMGQEVILRCVPISNHLYFYWYRQILGQKVEFLVSFYNNEISEKSEIFDDQFSVERPDGSNFTLKIRSTKLEDSAMYFCASSGTGRFGGYTFGSGTRLTVV.

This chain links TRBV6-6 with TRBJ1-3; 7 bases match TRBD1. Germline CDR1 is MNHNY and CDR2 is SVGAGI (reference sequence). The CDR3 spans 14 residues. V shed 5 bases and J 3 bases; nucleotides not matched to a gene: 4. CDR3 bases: TGTGCCAGCAGTCCAGGGGGAGGTGGAAACACCATATATTTT. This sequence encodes CASSPGGGGNTIYF.

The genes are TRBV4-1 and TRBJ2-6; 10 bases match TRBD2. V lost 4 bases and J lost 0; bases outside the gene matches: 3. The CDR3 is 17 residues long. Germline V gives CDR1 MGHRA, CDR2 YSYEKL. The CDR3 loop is CASSRASGGSGANVLTF. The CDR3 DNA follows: TGCGCCAGCAGCCGGGCTAGCGGGGGCTCTGGGGCCAACGTCCTGACTTTC.

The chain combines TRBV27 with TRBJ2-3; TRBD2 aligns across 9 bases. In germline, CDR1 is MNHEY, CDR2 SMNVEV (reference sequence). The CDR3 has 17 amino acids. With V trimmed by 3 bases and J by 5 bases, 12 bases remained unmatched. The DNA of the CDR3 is TGTGCCAGCAGTTTCCTTGCCGGCGGGGGGGCACAAGATACGCAGTATTTT. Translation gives CASSFLAGGGAQDTQYF.

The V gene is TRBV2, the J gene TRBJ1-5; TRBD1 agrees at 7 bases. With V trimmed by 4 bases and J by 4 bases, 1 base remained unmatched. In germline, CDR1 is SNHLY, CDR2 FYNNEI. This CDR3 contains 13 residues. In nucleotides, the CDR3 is TGTGCCAGCAGTGGCAGGGGGAATCAGCCCCAGCATTTT. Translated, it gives CASSGRGNQPQHF.

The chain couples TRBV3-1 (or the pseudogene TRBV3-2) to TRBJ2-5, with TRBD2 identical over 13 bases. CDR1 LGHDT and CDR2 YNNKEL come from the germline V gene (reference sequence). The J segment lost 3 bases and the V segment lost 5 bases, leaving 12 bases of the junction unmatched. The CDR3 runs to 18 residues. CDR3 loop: CASSEEGLAGTLKETQYF. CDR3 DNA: TGTGCCAGCAGCGAGGAGGGACTAGCGGGGACCCTAAAAGAGACCCAGTACTTC.